The clone carrying this T cell receptor beta chain turned up a few times. TCRdb's table, derived via immunoSEQ multiplex PCR, lists solely in-frame clones and lacks some. The sample has roughly 2.5 million clones; approximately 92% are singletons. The sample comes from a study of shared clonotypes between healthy human individuals. Germline CDR1 SNHLY, CDR2 FYNNEI. V dropped 5 bases and J dropped 0 bases, with 7 bases sitting between them. The CDR3 is made up of 13 amino acids. The clonotype originates from a man between 18 and 35 years old in good health. Sample: naive CD4+ T cells sorted from blood. Subset here: CD45RA+ positively selected. The rearrangement joins TRBV2 to TRBJ1-1; unclear D gene. The DNA for the CDR3 is TGTGCCAGCAGTTCGCTCATGAACACTGAAGCTTTCTTT. This encodes CASSSLMNTEAFF.